These 10 T cell receptor beta chains share one sample of origin, sequenced in a study of blood T cell repertoires in COVID-19. Sequenced by immunoSEQ multiplex PCR; TCRdb stores in-frame clones only, minus some. The sample contains some 130,000 clones, around 86% of which appear only once. The sample consisted of peripheral blood. All receptors derive from a middle-aged man with active COVID-19.

This chain uses TRBV7-2 with TRBJ2-3, with D tentatively TRBD2 (7 bases). Trimming stripped 2 bases from V and 0 bases from J, with 12 bases between. The CDR3 is 16 amino acids. Germline V gene lookup returns CDR1 SGHTA and CDR2 FQGNSA. The CDR3 bases are TGTGCCAGCAGCTTAATGGCGGGGGCTAGCACAGATACGCAGTATTTT. Amino acid sequence: CASSLMAGASTDTQYF.

This clone was seen a single time. The chain has TRBV30 and TRBJ2-5; 8 bases are a match to TRBD1. The ends lost 4 bases at V and 4 bases at J; junction bases unmatched: 11. Germline V gene data show CDR1 as GTSNPN and CDR2 as SVGIG (reference sequence). The CDR3 runs to 15 residues. CDR3 nucleotides: TGTGCCTGGACCCGGCCGGACAGGGCCGGAGAGACCCAGTACTTC. It specifies CAWTRPDRAGETQYF.

The chain is built from TRBV27 and TRBJ1-1; possibly TRBD1 for D (6 bases). Trimming shortened V by 4 bases and J by 0 bases, and 15 bases separated the two germline ends. Per germline, CDR1 MNHEY and CDR2 SMNVEV (reference sequence). The CDR3 runs to 16 residues. For the CDR3, the DNA is TGTGCCAGCAGTTCCGACAGGAGAAGCATGAACACTGAAGCTTTCTTT. Translating it yields CASSSDRRSMNTEAFF.

V usage is TRBV5-1 and J usage is TRBJ2-1, with 10 bases matching TRBD2. Germline V gene lookup returns CDR1 SGHRS and CDR2 YFSETQ. The CDR3 has 16 amino acids. Trimming removed 4 bases from V and 3 bases from J; junction bases left unmatched: 7. As DNA, the CDR3 is TGCGCCAGCAGCCTTACTAGCGGGGCTAGCTACAATGAGCAGTTCTTC. As protein: CASSLTSGASYNEQFF.

The rearrangement joins TRBV7-2 to TRBJ1-5; possible D gene TRBD1, 5 bases. Looked up from germline, CDR1 is SGHTA and CDR2 is FQGNSA. The V gene lost 3 bases and the J gene lost 3 bases, with 15 bases spanning the gap. The CDR3 has 16 amino acids. CDR3 protein: CASSLAGGGVNQPQHF. In nucleotides, the CDR3 is TGTGCCAGCAGCTTGGCGGGGGGTGGCGTCAATCAGCCCCAGCATTTT.

This chain uses TRBV30 with TRBJ2-3; 8 nucleotides match TRBD2. The CDR3 loop spans 13 amino acids. V gave up 6 bases and J gave up 0 bases; unmatched junction bases: 2. The V gene's germline CDR1 is GTSNPN and CDR2 SVGIG (reference sequence). The CDR3 spells CACSGASTDTQYF. CDR3 in DNA: TGTGCCTGTAGCGGGGCCAGCACAGATACGCAGTATTTT.

This clone was seen once. The CDR3 DNA reads as TGTGCCAGCAGCTTCAGATGGACACCCCTTAACTATGGCTACACCTTC. Its protein is CASSFRWTPLNYGYTF. The chain uses TRBV7-9 and TRBJ1-2; D might be TRBD1 (5 bases). The CDR3 is 16 amino acids. Germline CDR1 SEHNR, CDR2 FQNEAQ (reference sequence). Trimming stripped 3 bases from V and 1 base from J, with 15 bases between.

The DNA of the CDR3 is TGCGCCAGCAGCTTGGGCGGGGGTCAAGAGACCCAGTACTTC. Its translation is CASSLGGGQETQYF. The V gene is TRBV5-1, the J gene TRBJ2-5; 7 bases are a match to TRBD2. Unmatched junction bases numbered 1, after V lost 0 bases and J lost 2 bases. The germline V gene has CDR1 SGHRS and CDR2 YFSETQ. CDR3 length: 14 amino acids.

The genes are TRBV5-5 and TRBJ2-2; TRBD1 agrees at 11 bases. CDR3 length equals 14 residues. V was clipped by 4 bases and J by 7 bases; unmatched bases: 3. Germline V lookup: CDR1 SGHKS, CDR2 YYEKEE (reference sequence). The CDR3 DNA follows: TGTGCCAGCAGCGTGGACAGGGGGCACGGGGAGCTGTTTTTT. This encodes CASSVDRGHGELFF.

Written as DNA, the CDR3 is TGTGCCAGTAGCCAAACACCGAACACTGAAGCTTTCTTT. Translation gives CASSQTPNTEAFF. The chain recombines TRBV19 with TRBJ1-1, with unresolved D. This CDR3 has 13 residues. V lost 6 bases, J lost 1 base, and 9 bases lay in between. Per germline, CDR1 LNHDA and CDR2 SQIVND (reference sequence).